This is a list of T cell receptor beta chains from one sample in a study of T cell responses to AZD1222 COVID-19 vaccine. Assay used: immunoSEQ multiplex PCR; TCRdb lists only in-frame clones, some missing. Of 150,000 to 200,000 clones listed, around 90% were seen once; the top ten hold 1.5% to 2%. The sequencing here drew on peripheral blood, taken 28 days after the second AZD1222 dose. Receptors were obtained from an adult who received the AZD1222 COVID-19 vaccine. Both conserved end residues are part of each CDR3. D genes are given only for firm matches. Part of the rows lack a size; the others show once, few, many or a class for expanded clones.

NA	NA	TRBJ2-3	TRBV7-9	TGTGCCACCCGTCTTAGGACAGATACGCAGTATTTT	CATRLRTDTQYF
NA	TRBD1	TRBJ1-3	TRBV6-5	TGTGCCAGCAGCGGTTCAGGGGGCACTGGAAACACCATATATTTT	CASSGSGGTGNTIYF
NA	NA	TRBJ2-1	TRBV5-4	TGTGCCAGCAGCTTGCGTAACTCCTACAATGAGCAGTTCTTC	CASSLRNSYNEQFF
NA	TRBD1	TRBJ1-2	TRBV7-6	TGTGCCAGCAGCTCCCGACAGGGAGGCTATGGCTACACCTTC	CASSSRQGGYGYTF
NA	TRBD1	TRBJ1-2	TRBV11-2	TGTGCCAGCAGCCATCCGGGACAGGGGGCATATGGCTACACCTTC	CASSHPGQGAYGYTF
NA	TRBD1	TRBJ1-4	TRBV7-9	TGTGCCAGCAGCTTGGACAGGGGGTTGGGTGAAAAACTGTTTTTT	CASSLDRGLGEKLFF
NA	NA	TRBJ2-7	TRBV2	TGTGCCAGCAGCGCGGGACAGTCAACCTACGAGCAGTACTTC	CASSAGQSTYEQYF
once	TRBD2	TRBJ2-1	TRBV3-1/TRBV3-2	TGTGCCAGCAGCCAACTAGCGGGAGGGAACAATGAGCAGTTCTTC	CASSQLAGGNNEQFF
NA	NA	TRBJ1-1	TRBV18	TGTGCCAGCTCACCACCGAAGGGGCCCACTGAAGCTTTCTTT	CASSPPKGPTEAFF
NA	NA	TRBJ1-5	TRBV21-1	TGTGCCAGCAGCAAACGACGGGGAGATGGGGAGCCCCAGCATTTT	CASSKRRGDGEPQHF
NA	NA	TRBJ1-2	TRBV20-1	TGCAGTGCTAGTTTGGGCGCTAATGGCTACACCTTC	CSASLGANGYTF
NA	NA	TRBJ1-2	TRBV6-5	TGTGCCAGTGACAGGACAGACCACTATGGCTACACCTTC	CASDRTDHYGYTF
NA	TRBD1	TRBJ2-2	TRBV19	TGTGCCACCGAACAGGGGGCCCCAGGGAACACCGGGGAGCTGTTTTTT	CATEQGAPGNTGELFF
NA	NA	TRBJ1-1	TRBV2	TGTGCCAGCAGTGACGGCGGCCGGTCGAACACTGAAGCTTTCTTT	CASSDGGRSNTEAFF
NA	TRBD1	TRBJ2-5	TRBV5-1	TGCGCCAGCAGCTGGGGACAGGATTCAGTCCAAGAGACCCAGTACTTC	CASSWGQDSVQETQYF
NA	NA	TRBJ1-2	TRBV28	TGTGCCACGAAACTACAGGGTGCTAACTATGGCTACACCTTC	CATKLQGANYGYTF
NA	NA	TRBJ1-1	TRBV9	TGTGCCAGCAGCGTAGATGGCAGGGGCTTGAACACTGAAGCTTTCTTT	CASSVDGRGLNTEAFF
NA	NA	TRBJ2-7	TRBV19	TGTGCCAGTTCCTCCGGGGACGGATACGAGCAGTACTTC	CASSSGDGYEQYF
NA	NA	TRBJ2-1	TRBV27	TGTGCCAGCAGTTTAGGGCGGGTCTACAATGAGCAGTTCTTC	CASSLGRVYNEQFF
NA	NA	TRBJ2-7	TRBV12-3/TRBV12-4	TGTGCCAGCAGTTTAGAAGGGTACGAGCAGTACTTC	CASSLEGYEQYF
NA	TRBD1	TRBJ2-1	TRBV28	TGTGCCAGCGGAGAACAGGGGTTGCGGGACAATGAGCAGTTCTTC	CASGEQGLRDNEQFF
NA	TRBD1	TRBJ1-2	TRBV6-6	TGTGCCAGCATGTCGGGACAGGGGTTTTATAACTATGGCTACACCTTC	CASMSGQGFYNYGYTF
NA	TRBD2	TRBJ2-7	TRBV3-1/TRBV3-2	TGTGCCAGCAGCCAAGGGGGACTAGAGAGGTTCGTCTCCTACGAGCAGTACTTC	CASSQGGLERFVSYEQYF
NA	NA	TRBJ2-6	TRBV5-1	TGCGCCAGCAGCTTGGGACAAGGTATTTTCTCTGGGGCCAACGTCCTGACTTTC	CASSLGQGIFSGANVLTF
NA	NA	TRBJ2-2	TRBV6-5	TGTGCCAGCAGAGTTCCTACAGAAGGCGGGGAGCTGTTTTTT	CASRVPTEGGELFF
NA	NA	TRBJ1-1	TRBV28	TGTGCCAGCAGTACCTCTACCGGAGAAACTGAAGCTTTCTTT	CASSTSTGETEAFF
NA	TRBD2	TRBJ2-3	TRBV10-3	TGTGCCATCAGTGAGTCGGGGGTAGCGGGGGGCCATCAAGATACGCAGTATTTT	CAISESGVAGGHQDTQYF
NA	NA	TRBJ2-7	TRBV7-2	TGTGCCAGCGCCGGGGGCGGGAGAGGCTACGAGCAGTACTTC	CASAGGGRGYEQYF
NA	NA	TRBJ2-7	TRBV27	TGTGCCAGCAGTCCGGGGGGACAGGCTGCCGAAGTGTACTTC	CASSPGGQAAEVYF
NA	TRBD2	TRBJ2-7	TRBV2	TGTGCCAGCACCAAACAGTTTTCGGGACTAGCATCCGAGCAGTACTTC	CASTKQFSGLASEQYF
NA	NA	TRBJ2-3	TRBV11-2	TGTGCCAGCAGCTTAACCAACACAGATACGCAGTATTTT	CASSLTNTDTQYF
NA	NA	TRBJ1-2	TRBV2	TGTGCCAGCTCCAAGAGTCCCTCTCATGGCTACACCTTC	CASSKSPSHGYTF
NA	TRBD1	TRBJ1-6	TRBV6-4	TGTGCCAGCAGAGAACAGGGGAGCTCCTATAATTCACCCCTCCACTTT	CASREQGSSYNSPLHF
once	NA	TRBJ2-3	TRBV21-1	TGTGCCAGCAAAACCGTGGCAGATACGCAGTATTTT	CASKTVADTQYF
NA	NA	TRBJ2-3	TRBV1	TGCACCAGCAGCCAAAGTCAAAGCGGGGGGCCCAGCACAGATACGCAGTATTTT	CTSSQSQSGGPSTDTQYF
NA	NA	TRBJ2-7	TRBV2	TGTGCCAGCAGTACCTCTCAGAACTACGAGCAGTACTTC	CASSTSQNYEQYF
NA	NA	TRBJ1-5	TRBV18	TGTGCCAGCTCACCACCGGGGGAACAGCCCCAGCATTTT	CASSPPGEQPQHF
NA	NA	TRBJ2-1	TRBV2	TGTGCCAGCAGGGGGGACTTCAACAATGAGCAGTTCTTC	CASRGDFNNEQFF
NA	TRBD1	TRBJ2-3	TRBV19	TGTGCCAGTAGTCTAACAGGGGTTAGCACAGATACGCAGTATTTT	CASSLTGVSTDTQYF
NA	TRBD2	TRBJ2-2	TRBV5-4	TGTGCCAGCAGCTTGGGGGCTAGCGGGGGAAACACCGGGGAGCTGTTTTTT	CASSLGASGGNTGELFF
NA	NA	TRBJ2-7	TRBV9	TGTGCCAGCAGCGGGTCCCGGGCCTCATTGTCCTACGAGCAGTACTTC	CASSGSRASLSYEQYF
NA	NA	TRBJ2-3	TRBV7-9	TGTGCCAGCAGCCCCTCCTTTTTATGGTCCCCAGATACGCAGTATTTT	CASSPSFLWSPDTQYF
NA	NA	TRBJ1-2	TRBV4-1	TGCGCCAGCAGCCAAGACAGGAGTAACTATGGCTACACCTTC	CASSQDRSNYGYTF
NA	NA	TRBJ2-2	TRBV6-2/TRBV6-3	TGTGCCAGCAGTTACCCCCGACAGAGTACGAACACCGGGGAGCTGTTTTTT	CASSYPRQSTNTGELFF
NA	TRBD1	TRBJ1-6	TRBV2	TGTGCCAGCAACCCCGGGACAGGGATATCTCGATCCCTCCACTTT	CASNPGTGISRSLHF
NA	NA	TRBJ2-7	TRBV11-3	TGTGCCAGCAGCTCCCGGGCGGCGTGGTCCTACGAGCAGTACTTC	CASSSRAAWSYEQYF
NA	NA	TRBJ1-2	TRBV14	TGTGCCAGCAGCCTCGGGATTTCCTATGGCTACACCTTC	CASSLGISYGYTF
NA	NA	TRBJ1-6	TRBV30	TGTGCCTGGAGAGCAGACAGTGGGTCACCCCTCCACTTT	CAWRADSGSPLHF
NA	TRBD1	TRBJ1-2	TRBV5-4	TGTGCCAGCAGCTCCGGGACAGCCCGTAACTATGGCTACACCTTC	CASSSGTARNYGYTF
NA	NA	TRBJ1-4	TRBV27	TGTGCCAGCAGTTTAGAGGGACGGGGTGAAAAACTGTTTTTT	CASSLEGRGEKLFF
NA	NA	TRBJ1-3	TRBV28	TGTGCCAGCAGATCAACTGGAAACACCATATATTTT	CASRSTGNTIYF
NA	TRBD2	TRBJ2-1	TRBV19	TGTGCCAGTAAAGGCGAAGGGCCCGGGAGGGAGCAGTTCTTC	CASKGEGPGREQFF
NA	NA	TRBJ1-1	TRBV6-1	TGTGCCAGCAGTGAAGCAGAAAGGGCCGAAGCTTTCTTT	CASSEAERAEAFF